The 22 T cell receptor beta chains below come from one sample, sequenced in a study of neoadjuvant anti-PD-1 for oral cavity cancer. Described time point: after neoadjuvant nivolumab, at surgical resection. Measured with immunoSEQ multiplex PCR; TCRdb has only the in-frame clones, and not every one. The sample includes more than 30,000 clones, about 36% seen only once; the top ten take more than 15%. Sequenced material: tumor tissue, taken after nivolumab (anti-PD-1) treatment. These receptors all come from a person between 40 and 79 years old with oral cavity squamous cell carcinoma.

This clone showed up just a few times. The chain recombines TRBV18 with TRBJ2-2, with a tentative D call TRBD1 (5 bases). Between the trimmed V and J ends, which lost 7 bases and 6 bases, there was a span of 21 bases. Germline CDR1 KGHSH, CDR2 LQKENI. CDR3 size: 16 residues. CDR3 sequence: CASFLGGHGLSGELFF. CDR3 sequence (DNA): TGTGCCAGCTTTCTGGGCGGACATGGGCTTTCCGGGGAGCTGTTTTTT. The entire variable domain, with the rest obtained from reference TRBV18 and TRBJ2-2, is as follows: NAGVMQNPRHLVRRRGQEARLRCSPMKGHSHVYWYRQLPEEGLKFMVYLQKENIIDESGMPKERFSAEFPKEGPSILRIQQVVRGDSAAYFCASFLGGHGLSGELFFGEGSRLTVL.

The V call is TRBV6-5, the J call TRBJ2-1; 7 nucleotides agree with TRBD1. Germline V gives CDR1 MNHEY, CDR2 SVGAGI. The ends lost 4 bases at V and 6 bases at J; junction bases unmatched: 3. This CDR3 spans 13 amino acids. As DNA, the CDR3 is TGTGCCAGCAGTTGGGGACAGAGCAATGAGCAGTTCTTC. This codes for CASSWGQSNEQFF.

V is TRBV9 and J is TRBJ2-1, with no clear D. The CDR3 is made up of 14 amino acids. V gave up 0 bases and J gave up 6 bases, with 10 bases separating them. The germline CDR1 and CDR2 sequences are SGDLS and YYNGEE. DNA for the CDR3: TGTGCCAGCAGCGTAGATACCTACGGCAATGAGCAGTTCTTC. Its translation: CASSVDTYGNEQFF.

This chain joins TRBV18 and TRBJ2-7, with 9 bases fitting TRBD1. CDR3 length: 15 residues. In germline, CDR1 is KGHSH, CDR2 LQKENI. V lost 1 base and J lost 2; bases outside the gene matches: 3. CDR3: CASSPRTGVTYEQYF. The CDR3 DNA is TGTGCCAGCTCACCACGGACAGGGGTCACCTACGAGCAGTACTTC.

This clone occurred a few times. This chain joins TRBV2 and TRBJ1-1; D gene unclear. CDR1 and CDR2 from the germline V gene are SNHLY and FYNNEI. V lost 3 bases and J 0 bases, leaving 8 bases between the germline ends. The CDR3 covers 14 residues. CDR3 residues: CASSEGQLNTEAFF. CDR3 coding DNA: TGTGCCAGCAGTGAGGGTCAGCTGAACACTGAAGCTTTCTTT. Variable domain in full (rest from reference TRBV2 and TRBJ1-1): EPEVTQTPSHQVTQMGQEVILRCVPISNHLYFYWYRQILGQKVEFLVSFYNNEISEKSEIFDDQFSVERPDGSNFTLKIRSTKLEDSAMYFCASSEGQLNTEAFFGQGTRLTVV.

The chain links TRBV28 to TRBJ1-1, with D maybe TRBD1 (5 bases). Germline-derived CDR1 and CDR2 are MDHEN and SYDVKM. The V end lost 3 bases, the J end lost 6 bases, and 11 bases lay between the germline ends. The CDR3 sequence is 13 residues long. CDR3 coding DNA: TGTGCCAGCAGTTTCCTTACAGGTCCTGAAGCTTTCTTT. This sequence encodes CASSFLTGPEAFF. The whole variable domain, filled in from reference TRBV28 and TRBJ1-1, reads DVKVTQSSRYLVKRTGEKVFLECVQDMDHENMFWYRQDPGLGLRLIYFSYDVKMKEKGDIPEGYSVSREKKERFSLILESASTNQTSMYLCASSFLTGPEAFFGQGTRLTVV.

This chain joins TRBV9 and TRBJ1-6; 9 nucleotides match TRBD1. The CDR3 consists of 15 residues. Germline-derived CDR1 and CDR2 are SGDLS and YYNGEE. V trimming: 3 bases; J trimming: 10 bases; junction bases outside the gene matches: 8. The CDR3 DNA is TGTGCCAGCAGCGCCGGGACAGGGATTGGGTCACCCCTCCACTTT. Its protein is CASSAGTGIGSPLHF.

This clone appeared once. The chain couples TRBV6-5 to TRBJ1-1; 7 bases line up with TRBD1. Germline V gene sequence: CDR1 MNHEY, CDR2 SVGAGI. The CDR3 length is 14 residues. J lost 7 bases, V lost 7 bases, and 12 bases had no gene match. CDR3: CASIRAQGSDEAFF. Written as DNA, the CDR3 is TGTGCCAGCATTCGCGCACAGGGGTCAGATGAAGCTTTCTTT.

The rearrangement uses TRBV5-1 and TRBJ2-7, with 7 bases aligning to TRBD1. CDR1 and CDR2 from the germline V gene are SGHRS and YFSETQ. The CDR3 is 14 amino acids. Germline trimming cut 6 bases from V and 0 bases from J; bases unmatched to any gene: 6. The CDR3 nucleotides read TGCGCCAGCAACCGAGGGGACAGCTCCTACGAGCAGTACTTC. Protein: CASNRGDSSYEQYF. The full variable domain, with the rest looked up from reference TRBV5-1 and TRBJ2-7, is KAGVTQTPRYLIKTRGQQVTLSCSPISGHRSVSWYQQTPGQGLQFLFEYFSETQRNKGNFPGRFSGRQFSNSRSEMNVSTLELGDSALYLCASNRGDSSYEQYFGPGTRLTVT.

The count of this clone is one. The CDR3 sequence: CASSISGGNYGYTF. The DNA for the CDR3 is TGTGCCAGTAGTATTTCAGGAGGTAACTATGGCTACACCTTC. This chain joins TRBV19 and TRBJ1-2; unclear D gene. The germline CDR1 and CDR2 sequences are LNHDA and SQIVND (reference sequence). The CDR3 is made up of 14 amino acids. V lost 3 bases, J lost 1 base, and 9 bases lay in between.

The chain has TRBV30 and TRBJ2-2; 8 bases match TRBD2. The CDR3 is 11 amino acids. The V gene's germline CDR1 is GTSNPN and CDR2 SVGIG (reference sequence). The CDR3 DNA follows: TGTACACTAGCGGCTCAAGGGGAGCTGTTTTTT. Residues: CTLAAQGELFF.

The rearrangement uses TRBV20-1 and TRBJ2-3; D uncertain. CDR3 length: 10 amino acids. The V gene lost 8 bases and the J gene lost 5 bases, with 8 bases spanning the gap. Germline lookup yields CDR1 DFQATT and CDR2 SNEGSKA (reference sequence). The CDR3 sequence: CSSGEDTQYF. The DNA for the CDR3 is TGCAGTTCCGGCGAAGATACGCAGTATTTT.

V usage is TRBV6-1 and J usage is TRBJ1-2; D not resolved. Trimming took off 1 base at V and 0 bases at J, with 9 bases between the two ends. In germline, CDR1 is MNHNS, CDR2 SASEGT. The CDR3 is made up of 15 amino acids. The CDR3 protein is CASSEEVSSNYGYTF. CDR3 sequence (DNA): TGTGCCAGCAGTGAAGAGGTCAGCTCTAACTATGGCTACACCTTC.

The table lists this clone with a few counts. V gene TRBV2 combines with J gene TRBJ1-5; possible D gene TRBD1, 6 bases. Trimming pared 4 bases from V and 2 bases from J, leaving 9 bases between. The germline V gene encodes CDR1 SNHLY and CDR2 FYNNEI. CDR3 length: 14 residues. Here the CDR3 reads CASSANRGNQPQHF. CDR3 sequence (DNA): TGTGCCAGCAGTGCCAACAGGGGCAATCAGCCCCAGCATTTT. The whole variable domain, filled in from reference TRBV2 and TRBJ1-5, reads EPEVTQTPSHQVTQMGQEVILRCVPISNHLYFYWYRQILGQKVEFLVSFYNNEISEKSEIFDDQFSVERPDGSNFTLKIRSTKLEDSAMYFCASSANRGNQPQHFGDGTRLSIL.

The rearrangement uses TRBV21-1 and TRBJ1-2. TRBV21-1 is classified as a pseudogene. The CDR3 length is 14 residues. The CDR3 loop is CASSPKVGGYGYTF. In nucleotides, the CDR3 is TGTGCCAGCAGCCCAAAGGTGGGAGGCTATGGCTACACCTTC.

The chain links TRBV7-2 to TRBJ1-3; no clear D. V was trimmed by 1 base and J by 0 bases, leaving 10 bases between them. Germline-derived CDR1 and CDR2 are SGHTA and FQGNSA. This CDR3 comprises 16 residues. Here the CDR3 reads CASSLVPNLSGNTIYF. The CDR3 DNA is TGTGCCAGCAGCTTAGTTCCGAACCTCTCTGGAAACACCATATATTTT.

This clone came up a few times. This rearrangement joins TRBV19 to TRBJ1-3; the D gene is possibly TRBD1 (5 bases). The CDR3 is 16 amino acids. The germline V and J ends were trimmed by 4 bases and 0 bases, with 13 bases remaining between them. Germline assignment: CDR1 LNHDA and CDR2 SQIVND (reference sequence). The CDR3 nucleotides are TGTGCCAGTAGTAGCGGGGACGCCAACTCTGGAAACACCATATATTTT. This gives the protein CASSSGDANSGNTIYF.

The chain has TRBV5-6 and TRBJ2-7, with D perhaps TRBD1 (6 bases). This CDR3 contains 17 residues. CDR1 and CDR2 (germline): SGHDT, YYEEEE. V lost 3 bases, J lost 1 base, and 20 bases lay in between. CDR3 nucleotides: TGTGCCAGCAGCTCGCTGAAGACAGGAAAGATATCCTACGAGCAGTACTTC. It translates to CASSSLKTGKISYEQYF. Together with reference TRBV5-6 and TRBJ2-7, the CDR3 gives the full variable domain: DAGVTQSPTHLIKTRGQQVTLRCSPKSGHDTVSWYQQALGQGPQFIFQYYEEEERQRGNFPDRFSGHQFPNYSSELNVNALLLGDSALYLCASSSLKTGKISYEQYFGPGTRLTVT.

Many counts were recorded for this clone. The chain employs TRBV5-1 and TRBJ2-1, with TRBD1 matching over 9 bases. CDR1 and CDR2 (germline): SGHRS, YFSETQ. The V and J ends lost 4 bases and 7 bases, in that order; junction bases with no gene match: 3. The CDR3 contains 13 residues. As DNA, the CDR3 is TGCGCCAGCAGCGAAGGACAGGGGAATGAGCAGTTCTTC. Translation: CASSEGQGNEQFF.

This clone was detected a few times. This chain uses TRBV5-6 with TRBJ1-1; TRBD1 is a possible D gene (5 bases). Per the germline V gene, CDR1 is SGHDT and CDR2 is YYEEEE. The CDR3 runs to 14 residues. V lost 0 bases and J lost 4, with 10 bases in between. The DNA for the CDR3 is TGTGCCAGCAGCTTGGCTCAGGGAGGCACTGAAGCTTTCTTT. Residues: CASSLAQGGTEAFF.

This clone appeared a few times. This chain uses TRBV27 with TRBJ2-1, with 12 bases aligning to TRBD1. V lost 5 bases to trimming and J lost 6 bases; unmatched junction nucleotides: 2. This CDR3 is built from 14 residues. In germline, CDR1 is MNHEY, CDR2 SMNVEV (reference sequence). For the CDR3, the DNA is TGTGCCAGCAGTGGGACAGGGGGCCCCAATGAGCAGTTCTTC. It codes for CASSGTGGPNEQFF.

The J gene is TRBJ1-5, the V gene TRBV28, with D uncertain. V gave up 3 bases and J gave up 5 bases, with 11 bases separating them. The CDR3 has 14 residues. Germline V gives CDR1 MDHEN, CDR2 SYDVKM. The CDR3, as DNA: TGTGCCAGCAGTTTCCCCAACACTGATCAGCCCCAGCATTTT. Translated: CASSFPNTDQPQHF.